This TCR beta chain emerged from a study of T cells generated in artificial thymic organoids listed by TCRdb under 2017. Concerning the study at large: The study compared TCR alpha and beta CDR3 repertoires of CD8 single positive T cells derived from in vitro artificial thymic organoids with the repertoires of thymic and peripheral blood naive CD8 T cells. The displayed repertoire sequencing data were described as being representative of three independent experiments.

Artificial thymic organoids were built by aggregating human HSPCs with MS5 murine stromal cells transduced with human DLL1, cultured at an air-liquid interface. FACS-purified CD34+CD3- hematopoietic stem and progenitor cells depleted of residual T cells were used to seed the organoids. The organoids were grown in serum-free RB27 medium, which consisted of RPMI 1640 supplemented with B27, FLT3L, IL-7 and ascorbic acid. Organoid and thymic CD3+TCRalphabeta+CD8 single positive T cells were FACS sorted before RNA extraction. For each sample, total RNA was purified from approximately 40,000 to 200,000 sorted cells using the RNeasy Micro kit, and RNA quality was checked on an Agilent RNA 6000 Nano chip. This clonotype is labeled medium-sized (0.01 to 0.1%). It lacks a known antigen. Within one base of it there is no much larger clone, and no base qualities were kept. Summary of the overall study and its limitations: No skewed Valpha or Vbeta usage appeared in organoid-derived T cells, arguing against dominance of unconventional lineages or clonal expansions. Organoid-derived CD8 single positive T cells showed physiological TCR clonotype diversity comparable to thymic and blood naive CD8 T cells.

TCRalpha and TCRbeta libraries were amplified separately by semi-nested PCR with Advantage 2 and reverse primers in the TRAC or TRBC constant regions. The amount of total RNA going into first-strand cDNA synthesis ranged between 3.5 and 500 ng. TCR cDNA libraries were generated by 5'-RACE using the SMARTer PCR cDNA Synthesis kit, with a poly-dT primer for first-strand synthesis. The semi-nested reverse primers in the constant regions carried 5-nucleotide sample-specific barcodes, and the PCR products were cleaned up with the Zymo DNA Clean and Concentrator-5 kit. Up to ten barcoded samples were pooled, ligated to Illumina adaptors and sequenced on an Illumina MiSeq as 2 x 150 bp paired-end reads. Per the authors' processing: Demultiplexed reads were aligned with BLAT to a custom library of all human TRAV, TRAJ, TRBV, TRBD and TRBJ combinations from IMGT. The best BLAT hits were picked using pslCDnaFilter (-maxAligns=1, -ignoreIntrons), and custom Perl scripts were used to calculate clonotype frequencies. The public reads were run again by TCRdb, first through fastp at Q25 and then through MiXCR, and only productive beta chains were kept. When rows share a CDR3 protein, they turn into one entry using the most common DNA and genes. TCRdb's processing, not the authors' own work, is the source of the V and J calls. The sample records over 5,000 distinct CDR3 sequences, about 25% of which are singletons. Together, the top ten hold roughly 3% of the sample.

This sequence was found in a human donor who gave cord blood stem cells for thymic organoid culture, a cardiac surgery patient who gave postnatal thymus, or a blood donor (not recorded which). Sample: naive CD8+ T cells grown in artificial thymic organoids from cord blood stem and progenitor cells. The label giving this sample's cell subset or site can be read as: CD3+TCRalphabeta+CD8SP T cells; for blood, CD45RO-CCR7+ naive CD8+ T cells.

The DNA sequence reads TGCGCCAGCAGCCAAGTAGCGGGGCGGGGTACGCAGTATTTT. It specifies CASSQVAGRGTQYF. The chain joins TRBV4-3 to TRBJ2-3, with 8 junctional bases fitting TRBD2. The germline V gene supplies CDR1 LGHNA and CDR2 YSLEER. Ends trimmed: V by 1 base, J by 8 bases; bases unmatched to a gene: 5. The CDR3 sequence holds 14 residues, the cysteine and phenylalanine included. The DNA shown is the 42-base CDR3, in frame from base 1.